This TCR beta chain was captured in a study of shared clonotypes between healthy human individuals (dated by TCRdb to between 2020 and 2021). The study in broad terms: The cohort comprised a couple of women and three men aged 18 to 49 years. Libraries were prepared and TCR repertoires were sequenced by different laboratories using diverse techniques, in order to increase sequencing depth and limit assay-specific biases. Per donor, leukapheresis produced somewhere between about 0.94 and 9.5 billion PBMCs. To estimate repertoire size and how much clonotype sharing occurs between individuals, the study deeply sequenced the blood TCR repertoires of about 5 healthy adults. Per donor, three plates each were used for CD4 naive and CD4 memory, two for CD8 naive, and one for CD8 memory. What the study reported, not specific to this receptor: Across a few donors, 4.5% to 6.5% of naive CD4, over 3% of naive CD8, roughly 2.2% of memory CD4, and 0.4% of memory CD8 clonotypes were shared. Sampling was restricted to blood, and TCR repertoires in tissues likely differ from the TCR repertoires found in blood. Compared with non-shared clonotypes, clonotypes shared by all four sorted-subset donors had higher generation probabilities. The genetic and exposure-history diversity represented was limited by the small number of donors. Based on pairwise subsampling, the degree of clonotype sharing among donors was expected to be affected by sequencing depth. Naive subsets generally had larger estimated clonotype richness than memory subsets. Even with the large sequencing depth, rarefaction of the sorted-subset datasets indicated that sequencing was incomplete.

The donors were healthy, HIV-negative adults with no recently reported acute infections or vaccinations. Every donor was a Caucasian adult living in Nashville, Tennessee, USA. CD4+ T cells were enriched by magnetic negative selection, after which naive cells were positively selected on CD45RA and the negative fraction was taken as the memory subset. Blood was collected by leukapheresis, and PBMCs were isolated by Ficoll-Histopaque density gradient centrifugation and then cryopreserved in liquid nitrogen vapor phase. Analytical flow cytometry was used to check the purity and quantity of each magnetically sorted T cell population. Each sorted fraction had its genomic DNA isolated and then quantified by UV absorbance on a Nanodrop 2000c. TCR CDR3 regions were amplified from genomic DNA by multiplex PCR using the deep immunoSEQ assay. Genomic DNA extracted from each cell subset was distributed evenly over all wells of several immunoSEQ 96-well plates, and each plate served as one replicate. Each replicate PCR for sorted subsets received roughly 200 ng genomic DNA, equal to roughly 30,000 T cell genomes. Purified libraries were measured with a Qubit 3.0 fluorometer, size-checked on a Bioanalyzer 2100, and measured again with the KAPA Library Quantification kit. Each immunoSEQ 96-well plate was sequenced on its own single-read 150-cycle Illumina NextSeq 550 flow cell. On the authors' methods: The immunoSEQ output contained only junctional sequences without quality scores, so filtering could not match that applied to full-length reads. To assign V/J genes and CDR3, sequences were annotated using PyIR, a Python wrapper for IgBLAST v1.9, with IMGT germline references. Any read was removed if the V/J assignment was weak (E-value above 1e-6), the CDR3 was missing, or the read contained stop codons, out-of-frame junctions, or ambiguous translated residues. V3J clonotypes were defined as sequences sharing the same inferred V gene, J gene, and CDR3 amino acid sequence. To compute the percentage overlap between repertoires, the number of shared unique clonotypes was divided by the size of the smaller repertoire. Repertoire richness was assessed with RTK rarefaction, the Chao1 estimator, and Recon v2.1 estimates of unobserved clonotypes. For all TCRbeta clonotypes obtained by the gDNA method from four donors, generation probabilities were computed with OLGA. In TCRdb, the immuneACCESS table is reduced to in-frame sequences with V and J assigned. These tables do not hold every clone; where another copy was compared, an unresolved V gene accounts for under half, and the others remain unexplained. D and trimming come from the DNA, and the V and J calls and clone size come from that table. The sample table shows millions of clones, and about 92% are seen once. The top ten clones comprise 0.11% to 0.15% of the sample.

On this clone: Its antigen is unknown. One end of the junction does not line up with germline, which may come from a read error.

The clonotype originates from a man aged 18 to 30 in good health. The specimen sequenced was naive CD4+ T cells sorted from blood. The meaning of the sample's cell subset or site label: CD45RA+ positively selected.

The CDR3 region has the sequence CASSPGQGGYEQYF. The DNA sequence follows: TGTGCTAGCAGCCCGGGACAGGGGGGATACGAGCAGTACTTC. The rearrangement combines TRBV7-7 with TRBJ2-7; TRBD1 agrees with 11 junctional bases. The CDR3 starts with the cysteine, ends with the phenylalanine, and has 14 residues. Just CDR3 DNA is preserved here, 42 bases in frame from base 1. CDR1 SSHAT and CDR2 FNYEAQ were looked up in the germline V gene (reference sequence). The full variable domain, with segments outside the CDR3 supplied by the reference TRBV7-7 and TRBJ2-7 proteins, appears as GAGVSQSPRYKVTKRGQDVTLRCDPISSHATLYWYQQALGQGPEFLTYFNYEAQPDKSGLPSDRFSAERPEGSISTLTIQRTEQRDSAMYRCASSPGQGGYEQYFGPGTRLTVT.